The sequence of this T cell receptor beta chain was determined in a study of T cell repertoires in cytomegalovirus infection. About the research overall: Matching HLA type, along with CMV infection, was indicated by public TCR beta signatures.

Each CDR3 protein gets one entry after TCRdb re-called the reads with MiXCR. The sample has around 740,000 distinct CDR3 sequences; less than 40% are singletons. Regarding the study as a whole: Of the TCR beta families, the public ones yielded a cumulative frequency that identified carriers of CMV plus the relevant HLA. It was HLA-C-restricted CMV-specific TCR beta clonotypes that dominated the response ex vivo.

A remark on this clonotype: Its matching antigen is unknown.

Germline loops: CDR1 SGHAT, CDR2 FQNNGV. There are 16 residues in the CDR3. Trimming removed 2 bases from V and 4 bases from J, with 17 bases in between. Material for sequencing was PBMCs. V is TRBV11-2 and J is TRBJ1-2, with D hard to call. The sequence was obtained from a human donor in good health (CMV status not recorded). Some clones in this sample may be carry-over from other donors' samples. The CDR3 loop reads CASSLRRAQNTYGYTF. The CDR3 DNA reads as TGTGCCAGCAGCTTAAGGCGGGCCCAAAACACCTATGGCTACACCTTC.